What follows is one TCR beta chain and its context. Its antigen is not yet known. The input lacks base qualities; no much larger clone sits a single base away. Libraries were prepared through 5' RACE. The reads were generated on an Illumina HiSeq 2500. A second PCR of about 7 to 12 cycles was run with a J-beta primer mix and a sample-barcoded 5' primer. Each TCR beta cDNA molecule received a unique molecular identifier from a template-switch 5' adaptor carrying 12 random nucleotides. At least 2.5 million CDR3-containing paired-end reads were obtained from each sample. All of the RNA was converted into first-strand cDNA using the Mint cDNA synthesis kit, with a TRBC-specific oligonucleotide serving as the primer. After uracil-DNA glycosylase treatment, a first 18-cycle PCR used universal primers M1SS and BC2_uni_R on all cDNA. For the original study's pipeline: Normalization of each sample was performed by random selection of 1 million high-quality reads, each carrying a distinct molecular identifier. Instead of being binned into consensus sequences, reads that shared molecular identifiers were thrown out. MiTCR, run with a Q25 quality threshold and the strictest error-elimination algorithm, handled CDR3 identification, clonotype clustering and error correction. A nonparametric unseen species model using Euler transformation provided a lower-bound estimate of total TCR beta diversity. TCRdb reprocessing: public reads trimmed at Q25 with fastp, clones called with MiXCR, in-frame beta chains kept. Entries are consolidated by CDR3 protein sequence, retaining the most common genes and DNA. What appears here as the V and J calls and clone size reflects TCRdb's work, not the paper's. The sample has around 1.5 million distinct CDR3 sequences on record, around 59% of them singletons. The ten largest clones add up to 5.5% to 8% of the sample.

Systemically healthy Caucasian individuals from Russia, approximately 39 in total and aged roughly 6 to 100 years, were included as donors. Each donor gave approximately 9.4 milliliters of peripheral blood, drawn into EDTA-treated Vacutainer tubes. Ficoll-Paque density-gradient centrifugation was used to isolate PBMCs, with at least 6.5 million per sample. Trizol reagent was used to extract total RNA from PBMCs, with at least 5.5 micrograms per sample. For every donor, an aliquot of PBMCs went through flow cytometry to measure the percentages of naive CD45RAhigh/CD27high T cells. This sample is drawn from a study of blood T cells in healthy people across ages (dated by TCRdb to about 2015). Turning to the overall study: In model experiments, roughly one uniquely barcoded TCR beta cDNA molecule per two T cells was captured by template switching. The study measured age-related changes in TCR beta repertoire diversity using deep sequencing normalized with unique cDNA molecular identifiers. Four age groups were formed from the donors: young (average approximately 16 years), middle-aged (around 41), aged (around 62) and long-lived (82). To avoid experimental bias, donors of different ages were randomly spread across the sequencing lanes. Two additional independent replicas of 1 million unique cDNA reads from the same blood draw were analyzed for two donors (one aged 18 to 29 and one aged 80 or older). Paper-wide results and their limitations: Bulk unsorted PBMC profiling prevented conclusive comparison of naive and antigen-experienced compartments. Estimates of total diversity based on one million sequenced T cells were regarded as lower bounds and as underestimates. Because donor CMV infection status was unknown, age-related changes in expanded clonotypes were potentially confounded. There was a strong correlation between observed TCR beta diversity and the percentage of naive T cells measured by flow cytometry. The long-lived group showed more naive CD4+ T cells, fewer expanded clones and increased TCR diversity than the aged group, suggesting age selection. Observed TCR beta diversity per million T cells fell roughly linearly with age, and a significant reduction was already apparent by age approximately 40.

Sequenced material: blood. The clonotype originates from a man younger than 35 in good health.

CDR3 region: CASSQGVAGGVEQYF. The DNA reads as follows: TGTGCCAGCAGCCAAGGCGTCGCAGGGGGCGTCGAGCAGTACTTC. The chain is assembled from TRBV4-2 and TRBJ2-7; 8 bases in between match TRBD1. The CDR3 starts with the cysteine, ends with the phenylalanine, and has 15 residues. Only the CDR3 DNA is retained, 45 bases long and in frame from the first base. The V end gives up 1 base and the J end 6 bases, leaving 8 bases in the junction not matched to a gene. For CDR1 and CDR2, the germline V gene lists LGHNA and YNFKEQ.